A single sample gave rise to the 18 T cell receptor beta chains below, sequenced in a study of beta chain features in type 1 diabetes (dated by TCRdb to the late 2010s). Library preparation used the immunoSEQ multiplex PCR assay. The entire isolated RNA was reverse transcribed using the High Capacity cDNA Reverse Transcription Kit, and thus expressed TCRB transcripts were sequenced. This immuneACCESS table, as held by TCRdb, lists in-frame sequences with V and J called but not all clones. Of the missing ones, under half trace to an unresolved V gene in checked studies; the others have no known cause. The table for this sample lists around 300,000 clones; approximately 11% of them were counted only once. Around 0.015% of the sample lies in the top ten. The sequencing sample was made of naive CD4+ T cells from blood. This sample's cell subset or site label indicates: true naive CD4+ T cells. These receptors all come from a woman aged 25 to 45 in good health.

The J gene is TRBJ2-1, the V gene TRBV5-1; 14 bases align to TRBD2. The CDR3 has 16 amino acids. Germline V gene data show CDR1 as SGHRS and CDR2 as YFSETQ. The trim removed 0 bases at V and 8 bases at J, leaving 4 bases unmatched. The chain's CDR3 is CASSLAGGLAGDEQFF. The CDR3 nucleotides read TGCGCCAGCAGCTTGGCGGGGGGACTAGCGGGAGATGAGCAGTTCTTC. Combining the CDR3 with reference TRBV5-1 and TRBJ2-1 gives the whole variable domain KAGVTQTPRYLIKTRGQQVTLSCSPISGHRSVSWYQQTPGQGLQFLFEYFSETQRNKGNFPGRFSGRQFSNSRSEMNVSTLELGDSALYLCASSLAGGLAGDEQFFGPGTRLTVL.

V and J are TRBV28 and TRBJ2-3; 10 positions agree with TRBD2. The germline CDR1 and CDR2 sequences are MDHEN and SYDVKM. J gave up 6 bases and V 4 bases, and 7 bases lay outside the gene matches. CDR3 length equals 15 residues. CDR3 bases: TGTGCCAGCAGTTCCAGCGGGAGGGATTGGGATACGCAGTATTTT. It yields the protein CASSSSGRDWDTQYF.

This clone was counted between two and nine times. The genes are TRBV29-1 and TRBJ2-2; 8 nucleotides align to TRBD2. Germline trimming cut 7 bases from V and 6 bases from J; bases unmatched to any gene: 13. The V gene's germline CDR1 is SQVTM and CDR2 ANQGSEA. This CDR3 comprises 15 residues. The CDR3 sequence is CSARVPGLGAGELFF. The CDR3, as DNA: TGCAGCGCCCGAGTACCGGGACTAGGCGCCGGGGAGCTGTTTTTT.

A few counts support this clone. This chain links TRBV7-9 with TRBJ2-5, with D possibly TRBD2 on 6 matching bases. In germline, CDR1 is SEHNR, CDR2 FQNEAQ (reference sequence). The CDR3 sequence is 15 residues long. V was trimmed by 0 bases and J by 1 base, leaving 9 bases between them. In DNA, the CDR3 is TGTGCCAGCAGCTTAGCCCTAGCGCGCCAAGAGACCCAGTACTTC. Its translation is CASSLALARQETQYF.

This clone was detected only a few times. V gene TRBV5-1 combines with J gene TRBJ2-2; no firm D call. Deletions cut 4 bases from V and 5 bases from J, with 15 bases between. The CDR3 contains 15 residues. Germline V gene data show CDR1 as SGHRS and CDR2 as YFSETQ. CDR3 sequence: CASSQLGYRTGELFF. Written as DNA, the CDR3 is TGCGCCAGCAGCCAACTGGGCTATAGGACCGGGGAGCTGTTTTTT.

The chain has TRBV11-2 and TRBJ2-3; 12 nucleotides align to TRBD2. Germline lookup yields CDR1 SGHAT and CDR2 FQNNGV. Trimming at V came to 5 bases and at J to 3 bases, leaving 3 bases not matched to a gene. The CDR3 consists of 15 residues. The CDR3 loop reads CASSTSGRRTDTQYF. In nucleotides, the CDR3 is TGTGCCAGCAGCACTAGCGGGAGGCGGACAGATACGCAGTATTTT. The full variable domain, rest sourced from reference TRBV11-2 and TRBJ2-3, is EAGVAQSPRYKIIEKRQSVAFWCNPISGHATLYWYQQILGQGPKLLIQFQNNGVVDDSQLPKDRFSAERLKGVDSTLKIQPAKLEDSAVYLCASSTSGRRTDTQYFGPGTRLTVL.

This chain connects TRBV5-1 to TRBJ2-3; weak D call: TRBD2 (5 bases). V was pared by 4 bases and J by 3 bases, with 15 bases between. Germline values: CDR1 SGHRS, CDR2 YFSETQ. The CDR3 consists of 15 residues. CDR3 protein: CASSAEAGGTDTQYF. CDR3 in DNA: TGCGCCAGCAGCGCGGAGGCAGGCGGGACAGATACGCAGTATTTT.

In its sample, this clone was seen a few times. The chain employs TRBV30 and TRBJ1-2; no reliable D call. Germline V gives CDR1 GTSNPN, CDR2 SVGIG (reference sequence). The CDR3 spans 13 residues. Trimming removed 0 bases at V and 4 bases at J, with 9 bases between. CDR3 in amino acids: CAWSVSHFYGYTF. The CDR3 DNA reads TGTGCCTGGAGTGTGTCCCATTTCTATGGCTACACCTTC.

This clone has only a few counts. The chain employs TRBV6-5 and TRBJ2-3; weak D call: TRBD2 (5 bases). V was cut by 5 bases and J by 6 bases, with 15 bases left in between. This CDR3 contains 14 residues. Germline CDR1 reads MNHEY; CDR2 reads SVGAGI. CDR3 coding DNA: TGTGCCAGCAGTCCCCACAACCCGGGGGATACGCAGTATTTT. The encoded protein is CASSPHNPGDTQYF.

CDR3 residues: CASSLGDFDYGYTF. In DNA form, the CDR3 reads TGCGCCAGCAGCTTGGGGGACTTCGACTATGGCTACACCTTC. The rearrangement uses TRBV5-1 and TRBJ1-2; tentative D call: TRBD1 (5 bases). The germline V and J ends were trimmed by 0 bases and 3 bases, with 9 bases remaining between them. Germline V lookup: CDR1 SGHRS, CDR2 YFSETQ. This CDR3 has 14 residues.

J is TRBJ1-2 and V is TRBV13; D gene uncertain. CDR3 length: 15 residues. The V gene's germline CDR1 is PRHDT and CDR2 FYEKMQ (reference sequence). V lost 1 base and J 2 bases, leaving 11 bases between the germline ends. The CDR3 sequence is CASSLARPPNYGYTF. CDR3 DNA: TGTGCCAGCAGCTTAGCTAGGCCACCAAACTATGGCTACACCTTC.

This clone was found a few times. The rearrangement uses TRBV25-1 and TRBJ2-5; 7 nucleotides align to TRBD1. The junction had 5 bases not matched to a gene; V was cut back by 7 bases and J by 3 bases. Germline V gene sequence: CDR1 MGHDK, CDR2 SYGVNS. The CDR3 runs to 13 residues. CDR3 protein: CASKGQIKETQYF. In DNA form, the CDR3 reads TGTGCCAGCAAGGGACAGATAAAAGAGACCCAGTACTTC.

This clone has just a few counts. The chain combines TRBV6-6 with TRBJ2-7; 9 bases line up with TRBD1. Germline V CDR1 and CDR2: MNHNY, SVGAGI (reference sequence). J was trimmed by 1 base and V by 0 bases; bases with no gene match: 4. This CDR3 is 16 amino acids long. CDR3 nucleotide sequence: TGTGCCAGCAGTTACTCGGGACAGGGCCGATCCTACGAGCAGTACTTC. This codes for CASSYSGQGRSYEQYF.

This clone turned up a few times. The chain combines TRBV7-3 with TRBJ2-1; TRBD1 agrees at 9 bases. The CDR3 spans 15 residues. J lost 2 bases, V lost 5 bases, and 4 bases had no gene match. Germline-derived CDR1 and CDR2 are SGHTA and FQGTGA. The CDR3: CASSLGQGAYNEQFF. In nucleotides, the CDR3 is TGTGCCAGCAGCCTGGGACAGGGTGCCTACAATGAGCAGTTCTTC.

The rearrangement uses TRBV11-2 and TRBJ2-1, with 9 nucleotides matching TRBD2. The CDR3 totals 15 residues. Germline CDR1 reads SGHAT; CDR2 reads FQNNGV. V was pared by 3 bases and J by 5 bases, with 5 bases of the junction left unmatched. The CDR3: CASSLTSGTDNEQFF. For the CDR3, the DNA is TGTGCCAGCAGCTTGACTAGCGGAACAGACAATGAGCAGTTCTTC.

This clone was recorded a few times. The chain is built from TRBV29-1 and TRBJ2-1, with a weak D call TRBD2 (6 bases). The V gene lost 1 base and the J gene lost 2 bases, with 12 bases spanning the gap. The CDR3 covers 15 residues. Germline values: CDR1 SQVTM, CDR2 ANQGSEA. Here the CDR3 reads CSVEGSGAAYNEQFF. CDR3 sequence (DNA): TGCAGCGTTGAAGGATCGGGAGCTGCCTACAATGAGCAGTTCTTC.

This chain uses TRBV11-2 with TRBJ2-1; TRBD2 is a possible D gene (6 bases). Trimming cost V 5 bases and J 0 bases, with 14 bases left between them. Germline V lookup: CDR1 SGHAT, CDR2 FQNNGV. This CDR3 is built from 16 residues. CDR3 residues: CASSPLGGPSYNEQFF. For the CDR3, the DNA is TGTGCCAGCAGCCCGCTGGGGGGTCCCTCCTACAATGAGCAGTTCTTC.

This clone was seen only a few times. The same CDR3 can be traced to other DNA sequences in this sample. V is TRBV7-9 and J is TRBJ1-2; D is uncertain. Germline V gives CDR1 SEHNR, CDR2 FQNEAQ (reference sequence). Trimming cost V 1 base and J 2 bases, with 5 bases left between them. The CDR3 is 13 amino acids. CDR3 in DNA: TGTGCCAGCAGCTTAGGAGGGAACTATGGCTACACCTTC. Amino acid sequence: CASSLGGNYGYTF.